The T cell receptor beta chain under discussion was sequenced for a study of neurological immune-mediated disorders. This clonotype was counted only a few times. CDR1 and CDR2 from the germline V gene are KGHSH and LQKENI. This CDR3 region has 15 residues. V shed 2 bases and J 7 bases; nucleotides not matched to a gene: 8. TCRdb reprocessed the 5' RACE reads via MiXCR and lists one record per CDR3 protein. The table has 85,000 to 90,000 distinct CDR3 sequences, approximately 3.5% seen once; the top ten hold around 3.1%. This clonotype was sampled from a woman in her forties or fifties with multiple sclerosis. The rearrangement links TRBV18 to TRBJ2-7; TRBD2 matches 10 bases. Sequenced material: PBMCs. The CDR3 DNA reads TGTGCCAGCTCACCATCCAGCGGGGGGGCTTCGGAGCAGTACTTC. This gives the protein CASSPSSGGASEQYF. The variable domain in full, completed from reference TRBV18 and TRBJ2-7, reads NAGVMQNPRHLVRRRGQEARLRCSPMKGHSHVYWYRQLPEEGLKFMVYLQKENIIDESGMPKERFSAEFPKEGPSILRIQQVVRGDSAAYFCASSPSSGGASEQYFGPGTRLTVT.